What follows describes a single T cell receptor (beta chain). Its antigen remains unknown. Germline assignment: CDR1 MNHEY and CDR2 SVGAGI. The ends were cut back, 6 bases at V and 0 bases at J, with 3 bases in the middle. This CDR3 is built from 13 residues. These data belong to a study of Tregs in tolerant kidney transplant recipients. Study observations and caveats: This study did not directly address biological reproducibility. Activated donor B cell expansion appeared to reveal the most relevant donor-specific TCRbeta repertoire.

Method: immunoSEQ multiplex PCR; TCRdb's copy keeps in-frame clones and lacks some. The table includes tens of thousands of clones, 95% to 96% detected once. The receptor was derived from a human donor in good health. The specimen was Tregs from blood cultured with allogeneic cells. The chain carries TRBV6-5 and TRBJ1-6; D is uncertain. The CDR3 DNA reads as TGTGCCAGCAGGTCCTCCTATAATTCACCCCTCCACTTT. It encodes CASRSSYNSPLHF.